A single sample gave rise to the 18 T cell receptor beta chains below, sequenced in a study of blood T cell repertoires in COVID-19 (dated by TCRdb to 2019 to 2021). Libraries were prepared through the immunoSEQ multiplex PCR assay. The clones in this table, taken by TCRdb from immuneACCESS, are in-frame only. Not every clone is retained; where verified, under half of the shortfall comes from an unresolved V gene, and the cause of the rest is unknown. In all, the sample holds 120,000 or so clones, and approximately 90% of those were seen once. Roughly 8% of the sample goes to the ten largest clones. The sample comprised peripheral blood. These receptors were obtained from a man aged 50 to 59 with acute or convalescent COVID-19.

The rearrangement uses TRBV19 and TRBJ2-1; 10 bases map to TRBD2. The CDR3 spans 13 residues. Germline CDR1 LNHDA, CDR2 SQIVND (reference sequence). Trimming at V came to 6 bases and at J to 5 bases, leaving 1 base not matched to a gene. In DNA form, the CDR3 reads TGTGCCAGTAGACTAGCGGGGAACAATGAGCAGTTCTTC. This translates into CASRLAGNNEQFF.

On this clone itself: Germline and junction disagree at one end, which may indicate a read error. This chain connects TRBV2 to TRBJ2-7, with TRBD1 matching over 8 bases. The germline V gene has CDR1 SNHLY and CDR2 FYNNEI. The CDR3 is 12 amino acids. This CDR3 is CASSETAGGLLF. The CDR3 DNA reads TGTGCCAGCAGTGAAACTGCAGGGGGCCTCTTATTC.

V usage is TRBV6-5 and J usage is TRBJ2-1; 12 nucleotides line up with TRBD2. This CDR3 is 15 amino acids long. The V segment lost 5 bases and the J segment 2 bases; nucleotides outside the gene matches: 1. CDR1 and CDR2 from the germline V gene are MNHEY and SVGAGI. The CDR3 loop reads CASSLAGGPYNEQFF. The DNA for the CDR3 is TGTGCCAGCAGTCTAGCGGGAGGGCCCTACAATGAGCAGTTCTTC.

This chain joins TRBV5-1 and TRBJ2-7, with D tentatively TRBD1 (6 bases). Per germline, CDR1 SGHRS and CDR2 YFSETQ. CDR3 length equals 13 residues. V was cut by 4 bases and J by 4 bases, with 12 bases left in between. CDR3 nucleotides: TGCGCCAGCAGCCCGGACAGTCCTTACGAGCAGTACTTC. This sequence encodes CASSPDSPYEQYF.

The chain uses TRBV18 and TRBJ2-7; TRBD1 matches at 7 bases. Germline CDR1 and CDR2: KGHSH and LQKENI. The ends lost 5 bases at V and 6 bases at J; junction bases unmatched: 10. The CDR3 loop spans 14 amino acids. CDR3 sequence (DNA): TGTGCCAGCTCAAAGGAACAGGGGAAACTCGAGCAGTACTTC. Its translation is CASSKEQGKLEQYF. The full variable domain, rest sourced from reference TRBV18 and TRBJ2-7, is NAGVMQNPRHLVRRRGQEARLRCSPMKGHSHVYWYRQLPEEGLKFMVYLQKENIIDESGMPKERFSAEFPKEGPSILRIQQVVRGDSAAYFCASSKEQGKLEQYFGPGTRLTVT.

This clone was counted a few times. The chain carries TRBV24-1 and TRBJ1-4; 11 bases agree with TRBD1. The ends lost 6 bases at V and 6 bases at J; junction bases unmatched: 8. CDR1 and CDR2 from the germline V gene are KGHDR and SFDVKD. There are 16 residues in the CDR3. The CDR3 sequence: CATSSPDRGQYEKLFF. As DNA, the CDR3 is TGTGCCACCAGTTCTCCGGACAGGGGGCAGTATGAAAAACTGTTTTTT.

V usage is TRBV9 and J usage is TRBJ2-3; 7 bases line up with TRBD1. This CDR3 is built from 16 residues. Germline V CDR1 and CDR2: SGDLS, YYNGEE. Trimming at V came to 4 bases and at J to 5 bases, leaving 13 bases not matched to a gene. CDR3 sequence (DNA): TGTGCCAGCAGCTTTGGACTCGAGGGGGCTGGAGATACGCAGTATTTT. Residues: CASSFGLEGAGDTQYF.

This clone was seen only a few times. This chain links TRBV3-1 (or the pseudogene TRBV3-2) with TRBJ1-3; D uncertain. The CDR3 loop spans 17 amino acids. Germline V lookup: CDR1 LGHDT, CDR2 YNNKEL (reference sequence). Trimming took off 1 base at V and 0 bases at J, with 13 bases between the two ends. CDR3 nucleotide sequence: TGTGCCAGCAGCCAAGTAGGAGTGCGGCTCTCTGGAAACACCATATATTTT. Its translation is CASSQVGVRLSGNTIYF.

The DNA of the CDR3 is TGCGCCAGCAGCCCCTGGACAGGGGGCTATGGCTACACCTTC. Its protein is CASSPWTGGYGYTF. The chain combines TRBV4-3 with TRBJ1-2; 10 nucleotides align to TRBD1. CDR1 LGHNA and CDR2 YSLEER come from the germline V gene. The CDR3 contains 14 residues. J lost 4 bases, V lost 4 bases, and 3 bases had no gene match.

The chain combines TRBV24-1 with TRBJ2-7; D is perhaps TRBD2 (5 bases). V shed 7 bases and J shed 0 bases, with 15 bases lying between them. This CDR3 is built from 15 residues. Germline assignment: CDR1 KGHDR and CDR2 SFDVKD. Written as DNA, the CDR3 is TGTGCCACCAGCCAGGAAGCGGTGACCTCCTACGAGCAGTACTTC. Its translation: CATSQEAVTSYEQYF.

The V call is TRBV19, the J call TRBJ2-1; TRBD2 matches at 8 bases. Germline V gene data show CDR1 as LNHDA and CDR2 as SQIVND (reference sequence). The CDR3 covers 17 residues. Trimming took 4 bases from V and 6 from J; bases not matched to a gene: 14. In DNA, the CDR3 is TGTGCCAGTAGTACCCGTACCGGGACTAGTAGTGGCAATGAGCAGTTCTTC. Protein product: CASSTRTGTSSGNEQFF. The entire variable domain, with the rest obtained from reference TRBV19 and TRBJ2-1, is as follows: DGGITQSPKYLFRKEGQNVTLSCEQNLNHDAMYWYRQDPGQGLRLIYYSQIVNDFQKGDIAEGYSVSREKKESFPLTVTSAQKNPTAFYLCASSTRTGTSSGNEQFFGPGTRLTVL.

In its sample, this clone was seen once. The gene calls are TRBV27 and TRBJ2-2; 10 positions match TRBD2. Germline CDR1 is MNHEY and CDR2 is SMNVEV (reference sequence). This CDR3 region has 17 residues. With V trimmed by 8 bases and J by 5 bases, 14 bases remained unmatched. The CDR3 loop is CASGRGPGLAITGELFF. CDR3 bases: TGTGCCAGCGGGCGGGGACCGGGACTAGCGATTACCGGGGAGCTGTTTTTT.

This clone was recorded once. This chain uses TRBV27 with TRBJ1-1; 12 bases align to TRBD1. Per germline, CDR1 MNHEY and CDR2 SMNVEV (reference sequence). CDR3 length equals 13 residues. With 1 base clipped from V and 10 bases from J, the junction kept 1 base outside the gene matches. The CDR3 reads CASSLWDRGPAFF. CDR3 DNA sequence: TGTGCCAGCAGTTTATGGGACAGGGGGCCAGCTTTCTTT.

The J gene is TRBJ2-1, the V gene TRBV25-1, with D hard to call. The CDR3 extends over 14 amino acids. V shed 4 bases and J shed 4 bases, with 11 bases lying between them. Per the germline V gene, CDR1 is MGHDK and CDR2 is SYGVNS. As DNA, the CDR3 is TGTGCCAGCAGTGCGACGGGTAGATACAATGAGCAGTTCTTC. Translating it yields CASSATGRYNEQFF. Filled out from reference TRBV25-1 and TRBJ2-1, the complete variable domain reads EADIYQTPRYLVIGTGKKITLECSQTMGHDKMYWYQQDPGMELHLIHYSYGVNSTEKGDLSSESTVSRIRTEHFPLTLESARPSHTSQYLCASSATGRYNEQFFGPGTRLTVL.

The CDR3 DNA is TGTGCCAGCACTTCCCTTAGCGGGAGGGGAACAGATACGCAGTATTTT. Its protein product is CASTSLSGRGTDTQYF. V and J are TRBV7-8 and TRBJ2-3, with 11 bases identical to TRBD2. Trimming cost V 7 bases and J 3 bases; bases outside gene matches: 9. This CDR3 has 16 amino acids. Germline V gene data show CDR1 as SGHVS and CDR2 as FQNEAQ.

The rearrangement joins TRBV6-2 or TRBV6-3 to TRBJ2-5, with 10 bases that match TRBD2. The CDR3 has 18 amino acids. Germline V gives CDR1 MNHEY, CDR2 SVGEGT. Trimming removed 2 bases from V and 2 bases from J; junction bases left unmatched: 11. The CDR3 bases are TGTGCCAGCAGTTACCCCCTTGGGACTAGCGCGCGGCAAGAGACCCAGTACTTC. This translates into CASSYPLGTSARQETQYF.

This clone has just a few counts. V usage is TRBV11-3 and J usage is TRBJ1-2; TRBD1 matches 9 bases. This CDR3 spans 13 amino acids. V was pared by 5 bases and J by 8 bases, with 6 bases of the junction left unmatched. Germline-derived CDR1 and CDR2 are SGHNT and YENEEA. CDR3 in DNA: TGTGCCAGCAGCCCGGGACAGGGTACCGGCTACACCTTC. Its translation: CASSPGQGTGYTF.

The chain combines TRBV13 with TRBJ1-2, with TRBD1 as a possible D gene (5 bases). The ends were cut back, 2 bases at V and 6 bases at J, with 16 bases in the middle. Germline values: CDR1 PRHDT, CDR2 FYEKMQ (reference sequence). CDR3 length: 15 residues. CDR3 in amino acids: CASSLLGQGTDGYTF. The CDR3 DNA follows: TGTGCCAGCAGCTTACTCGGGCAGGGAACGGATGGCTACACCTTC.